This entry lists 26 T cell receptor beta chains sequenced from one sample in a study of read filtering for tumor transcriptome and immune sequencing. The library was built from 400 to 500 ng RNA with molecular barcoded adaptors for alpha/delta and beta/gamma chains. MiXCR was run by TCRdb on the reads, yielding one entry per CDR3 protein. This table holds about 130,000 distinct CDR3 sequences, about an eighth found once. Sequenced sample: a population of CD138-negative cells sorted from bone marrow. The source of these receptors is a donor aged 40 or over with multiple myeloma.

This clonotype was observed at least ten times. The genes are TRBV2 and TRBJ2-7; no clear D. CDR3 length: 11 residues. Germline V gene sequence: CDR1 SNHLY, CDR2 FYNNEI. V lost 4 bases to trimming and J lost 3 bases, with 4 bases between them. The CDR3 DNA follows: TGTGCCAGCAGTGCTGGCTACGAGCAGTACTTC. Its protein is CASSAGYEQYF.

The table lists this clonotype with many counts. As DNA, the CDR3 is TGTGCCACCAGTGATTTTACAGGGTATGAGCAGTTCTTC. It codes for CATSDFTGYEQFF. The rearrangement uses TRBV24-1 and TRBJ2-1; D perhaps matches TRBD1 (6 bases). There are 13 residues in the CDR3. The germline CDR1 and CDR2 sequences are KGHDR and SFDVKD. V was trimmed by 1 base and J by 8 bases, leaving 8 bases between them.

This chain connects TRBV6-1 to TRBJ2-2, with D perhaps matching TRBD1 (5 bases). CDR1 and CDR2 (germline): MNHNS, SASEGT. CDR3 length equals 14 residues. Trimming took off 7 bases at V and 5 bases at J, with 14 bases between the two ends. The DNA of the CDR3 is TGTGCCAGCACCGCAGGGCTACTGACCGGGGAGCTGTTTTTT. Its protein product is CASTAGLLTGELFF.

This clonotype has a count of ten or more. The gene calls are TRBV6-4 and TRBJ1-1, with TRBD1 as a possible D gene (6 bases). The germline V and J ends were trimmed by 4 bases and 0 bases, with 15 bases remaining between them. Germline CDR1 is MRHNA and CDR2 is SNTAGT. There are 16 residues in the CDR3. CDR3 sequence: CASSAQGGLLNTEAFF. In nucleotides, the CDR3 is TGTGCCAGCAGTGCCCAAGGGGGGCTGTTGAACACTGAAGCTTTCTTT.

A word on this clonotype: A much larger clonotype is one base distant, so this may be a read error. The chain has TRBV18 and TRBJ2-1, with 8 positions matching TRBD1. The CDR3 extends over 17 amino acids. The germline CDR1 and CDR2 sequences are KGHSH and LQKENI. As DNA, the CDR3 is TGTGCCAGCCCACCCACCCTAGACAGGGGATCCTACGATGAGCAGTTCTTC. Protein sequence: CASPPTLDRGSYDEQFF.

This clonotype was detected only a few times. At one boundary the junction diverges from the germline segment, which might be a read error. The genes are TRBV12-3 or TRBV12-4 and TRBJ1-1, with D tentatively TRBD1 (5 bases). This CDR3 has 15 residues. CDR3: CASSNRDSTFYEALF. In DNA, the CDR3 is TGTGCCAGCAGTAACCGGGACTCTACCTTTTATGAAGCTCTCTTT.

This chain connects TRBV12-3 or TRBV12-4 to TRBJ1-1; D remains unclear. The CDR3 has 13 residues. Trimming stripped 3 bases from V and 4 bases from J, with 9 bases between. CDR3: CASSFGVSTEAFF. The CDR3 coding sequence is TGTGCCAGCAGTTTCGGGGTTTCCACTGAAGCTTTCTTT.

This clonotype was recorded many times. V usage is TRBV20-1 and J usage is TRBJ1-1, with D unclear. The V gene lost 5 bases and the J gene lost 6 bases, with 13 bases spanning the gap. The V gene's germline CDR1 is DFQATT and CDR2 SNEGSKA (reference sequence). This CDR3 region has 12 residues. Here the CDR3 reads CSAYSGWAEAFF. The CDR3 DNA reads as TGCAGTGCTTATAGTGGATGGGCTGAAGCTTTCTTT.

This clonotype was seen repeatedly, ten times or more. The gene calls are TRBV12-3 or TRBV12-4 and TRBJ1-2; D perhaps matches TRBD1 (6 bases). V lost 6 bases and J 1 base, leaving 9 bases between the germline ends. The CDR3 contains 13 residues. CDR3 in amino acids: CASSRDNNYGYTF. The CDR3 coding sequence is TGTGCCAGCAGCCGGGACAATAACTATGGCTACACCTTC.

This clonotype came up many times. J is TRBJ2-2 and V is TRBV5-1; D is ambiguous. V was trimmed by 0 bases and J by 4 bases, leaving 13 bases between them. The CDR3 is 16 amino acids. From germline, CDR1 is SGHRS and CDR2 YFSETQ. The CDR3 region has the DNA TGCGCCAGCAGCTTGGAGACGGCTAGTAGCACCGGGGAGCTGTTTTTT. Protein product: CASSLETASSTGELFF. The variable domain in full, completed from reference TRBV5-1 and TRBJ2-2, reads KAGVTQTPRYLIKTRGQQVTLSCSPISGHRSVSWYQQTPGQGLQFLFEYFSETQRNKGNFPGRFSGRQFSNSRSEMNVSTLELGDSALYLCASSLETASSTGELFFGEGSRLTVL.

The V call is TRBV24-1, the J call TRBJ2-2, with TRBD2 matching over 8 bases. CDR1 is KGHDR, CDR2 SFDVKD, per germline. The CDR3 extends over 17 amino acids. The junction had 4 bases not matched to a gene; V was cut back by 0 bases and J by 2 bases. The CDR3 is CATSDLRSGSNTGELFF. The CDR3 DNA follows: TGTGCCACCAGTGATTTGCGGAGCGGGAGTAACACCGGGGAGCTGTTTTTT.

The table lists this clonotype with many counts. The chain uses TRBV6-6 and TRBJ1-5, with D possibly matching TRBD1 (5 bases). V gave up 2 bases and J gave up 3 bases, with 20 bases separating them. This CDR3 is 18 amino acids long. CDR1 MNHNY and CDR2 SVGAGI come from the germline V gene (reference sequence). The CDR3 DNA is TGTGCCAGCAGTTACAGGCGCGTGAGGGGCTCGGTCAATCAGCCCCAGCATTTT. Amino acid sequence: CASSYRRVRGSVNQPQHF.

This clonotype was detected ten times or more. The rearrangement links TRBV18 to TRBJ1-1, with D unresolved. The CDR3 consists of 16 residues. The V gene's germline CDR1 is KGHSH and CDR2 LQKENI. V lost 3 bases to trimming and J lost 1 base, with 15 bases between them. CDR3 amino acids: CASSPQSGGPNTEAFF. In DNA, the CDR3 is TGTGCCAGCTCACCCCAGTCAGGCGGCCCGAACACTGAAGCTTTCTTT.

This clonotype turned up a few times. This chain connects TRBV19 to TRBJ1-4; TRBD1 agrees at 8 bases. Germline CDR1 and CDR2: LNHDA and SQIVND (reference sequence). The CDR3 contains 14 residues. The V segment lost 5 bases and the J segment 6 bases; nucleotides outside the gene matches: 5. The CDR3: CASSSDRGDEKLFF. The DNA of the CDR3 is TGTGCCAGTAGTTCCGACAGGGGAGATGAAAAACTGTTTTTT.

This clonotype came up many times. The chain employs TRBV5-1 and TRBJ2-1; 10 bases fit TRBD2. V shed 4 bases and J 4 bases; nucleotides not matched to a gene: 8. This CDR3 comprises 16 residues. Germline V gives CDR1 SGHRS, CDR2 YFSETQ. CDR3 DNA sequence: TGCGCCAGCAGCCCCTTAGCGGGAGGAAAATACAATGAGCAGTTCTTC. Amino acid sequence: CASSPLAGGKYNEQFF.

The table lists this clonotype with a count of one. Being one base from a much bigger clone, this may be a read error. Because it lacks the conserved phenylalanine or tryptophan at the end, this CDR3 is likely a read error. The rearrangement uses TRBV3-1 and TRBJ2-3, with 7 bases that match TRBD1. This CDR3 region has 14 residues. Unmatched junction bases numbered 10, after V lost 6 bases and J lost 7 bases. CDR1 and CDR2 (germline): LGHDT, YNNKEL (reference sequence). CDR3 coding DNA: TGTGCCAGCAGTCCTGACAGGGCTATCAATACGCAGTATCTT. Amino acid sequence: CASSPDRAINTQYL.

About this clonotype: A far larger clone is off by one base, so a read error is likely. The genes are TRBV7-2 and TRBJ2-2; TRBD2 is a possible D gene (5 bases). Germline CDR1 and CDR2: SGHTA and FQGNSA. The CDR3 has 12 residues. CDR3 sequence: CASSSNTGEPFF. The CDR3 nucleotides read TGTGCCAGCAGCTCGAACACCGGGGAGCCGTTTTTT.

On this clonotype itself: This likely came from a read error, as a far larger clone is one base away. The rearrangement joins TRBV7-9 to TRBJ2-1; no clear D. This CDR3 is 16 amino acids long. The ends were cut back, 5 bases at V and 2 bases at J, with 16 bases in the middle. Germline V CDR1 and CDR2: SEHNR, FQNEAQ (reference sequence). The CDR3 region is CASSLSTGFTYNEQFF. CDR3 DNA: TGTGCCAGCAGCCTCTCTACGGGTTTCACCTACAATGAGCAGTTCTTC.

This clonotype came up many times. The V call is TRBV28, the J call TRBJ2-2; TRBD2 matches 11 bases. CDR1 and CDR2 (germline): MDHEN, SYDVKM. CDR3 length equals 15 residues. The ends lost 3 bases at V and 6 bases at J; junction bases unmatched: 3. CDR3 protein: CASSFLAGGAGELFF. Here the CDR3 DNA reads TGTGCCAGCAGTTTCCTAGCGGGAGGAGCCGGGGAGCTGTTTTTT.

This clonotype occurred a few times. This chain connects TRBV20-1 to TRBJ1-1; D gene uncertain. Trimming left V 4 bases short and J 6 bases short, with 15 bases between. Germline V lookup: CDR1 DFQATT, CDR2 SNEGSKA (reference sequence). The length of the CDR3 is 13 residues. The CDR3 spells CSATLLTRSEAFF. The DNA for the CDR3 is TGCAGTGCTACTCTTCTTACAAGATCTGAAGCTTTCTTT.

This clonotype was counted many times. The chain carries TRBV9 and TRBJ2-1; 10 bases map to TRBD2. J was trimmed by 4 bases and V by 0 bases; bases with no gene match: 1. The CDR3 totals 15 residues. Germline V gene lookup returns CDR1 SGDLS and CDR2 YYNGEE. The CDR3 coding sequence is TGTGCCAGCAGCGTAGGGACTAGCGGATACAATGAGCAGTTCTTC. Its translation is CASSVGTSGYNEQFF.

This clonotype was detected ten times or more. V gene TRBV25-1 combines with J gene TRBJ1-2, with 8 bases lining up with TRBD1. CDR3 length: 15 amino acids. After removal of 7 bases from V and 3 bases from J, the junction contained 10 bases not matched to a gene. The V gene's germline CDR1 is MGHDK and CDR2 SYGVNS. CDR3 sequence reads: CASTQGAGGYYGYTF. The CDR3 DNA reads as TGTGCCAGCACCCAGGGGGCAGGGGGCTACTATGGCTACACCTTC.

V usage is TRBV11-2 and J usage is TRBJ2-7, with D perhaps matching TRBD1 (6 bases). Trimming left V 5 bases short and J 2 bases short, with 16 bases between. This CDR3 comprises 15 residues. Looked up from germline, CDR1 is SGHAT and CDR2 is FQNNGV. CDR3 DNA sequence: TGTGCCAGCAGCCTGGGACACGGGGCTACCTACGAGCAGTACTTC. Its translation is CASSLGHGATYEQYF.

This clonotype was counted at least ten times. The V call is TRBV12-3 or TRBV12-4, the J call TRBJ2-2; D might be TRBD1 or TRBD2, each matching 6 bases. The CDR3 is 13 amino acids. V was trimmed by 4 bases and J by 7 bases, leaving 10 bases between them. The DNA of the CDR3 is TGTGCCAGCAGTTCCGGGGGCCACGGGGAGCTGTTTTTT. As protein: CASSSGGHGELFF.

This clonotype was seen more than once but under ten times. A read error may be the cause here, since a much bigger clone is one base away. CDR3 amino acids: CGAASQGYYGYTF. The CDR3 DNA reads as TGCGGTGCAGCATCACAGGGATACTATGGCTACACCTTC. The V and J genes are TRBV20-1 and TRBJ1-2, with D perhaps matching TRBD1 (6 bases). CDR1 is DFQATT and CDR2 is SNEGSKA in the germline V gene (reference sequence). The CDR3 has 13 amino acids.

This clonotype was picked up a small number of times. V is TRBV20-1 and J is TRBJ1-2; D is possibly TRBD1 (5 bases). Germline V gene data show CDR1 as DFQATT and CDR2 as SNEGSKA (reference sequence). V shed 1 base and J shed 2 bases, with 8 bases lying between them. This CDR3 has 13 residues. CDR3 amino acids: CSARAAGNYGYTF. The CDR3 coding sequence is TGCAGTGCTAGAGCCGCAGGGAACTATGGCTACACCTTC.